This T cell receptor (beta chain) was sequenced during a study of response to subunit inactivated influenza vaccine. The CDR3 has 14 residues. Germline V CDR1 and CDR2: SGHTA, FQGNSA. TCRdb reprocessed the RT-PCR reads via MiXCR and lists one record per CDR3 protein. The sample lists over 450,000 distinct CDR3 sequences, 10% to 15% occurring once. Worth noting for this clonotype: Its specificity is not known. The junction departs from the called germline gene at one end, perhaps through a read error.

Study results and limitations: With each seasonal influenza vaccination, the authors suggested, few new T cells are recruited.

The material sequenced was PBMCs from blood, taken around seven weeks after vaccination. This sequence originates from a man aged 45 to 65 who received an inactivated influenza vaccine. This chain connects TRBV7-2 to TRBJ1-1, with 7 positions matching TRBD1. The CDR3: CASSVSRGNTETFF. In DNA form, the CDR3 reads TGTGCCAGCAGCGTCAGCAGGGGGAACACTGAAACTTTCTTT.